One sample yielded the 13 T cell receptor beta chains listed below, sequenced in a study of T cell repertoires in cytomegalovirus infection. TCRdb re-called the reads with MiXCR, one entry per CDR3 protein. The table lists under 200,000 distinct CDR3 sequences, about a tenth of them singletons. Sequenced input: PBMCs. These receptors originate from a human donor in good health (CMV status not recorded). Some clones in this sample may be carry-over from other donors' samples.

The CDR3 region has the DNA TGTGCCAGCAGTGGAATAGGGACTGAAGCTTTCTTT. The encoded protein is CASSGIGTEAFF. V usage is TRBV6-8 and J usage is TRBJ1-1; D not resolved. The CDR3 extends over 12 amino acids. CDR1 is MNHGY and CDR2 is SAAAGT in the germline V gene. V was trimmed by 5 bases and J by 5 bases, leaving 9 bases between them.

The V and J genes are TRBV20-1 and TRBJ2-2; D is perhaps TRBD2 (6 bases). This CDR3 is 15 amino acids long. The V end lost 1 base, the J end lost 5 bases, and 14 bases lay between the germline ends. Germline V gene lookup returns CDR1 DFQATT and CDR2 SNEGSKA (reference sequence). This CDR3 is CSARVGGFRTGELFF. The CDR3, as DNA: TGCAGTGCTAGAGTAGGAGGGTTTAGGACCGGGGAGCTGTTTTTT.

The chain's CDR3 is CASSLSDRVDNEQFF. DNA for the CDR3: TGTGCCAGCAGCTTATCGGACAGGGTGGACAATGAGCAGTTCTTC. The chain recombines TRBV7-9 with TRBJ2-1, with 8 nucleotides matching TRBD1. Germline-derived CDR1 and CDR2 are SEHNR and FQNEAQ (reference sequence). Losses at the gene ends were 2 bases for V and 5 bases for J; bases not matched to a gene: 5. The CDR3 runs to 15 residues.

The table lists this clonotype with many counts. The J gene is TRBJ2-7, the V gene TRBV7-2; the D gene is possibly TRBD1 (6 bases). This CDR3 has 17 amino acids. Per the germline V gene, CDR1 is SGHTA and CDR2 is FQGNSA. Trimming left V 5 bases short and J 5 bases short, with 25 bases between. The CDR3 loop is CASSLTGRLTGINEQYF. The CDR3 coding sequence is TGTGCCAGCAGCCTAACAGGGCGCCTTACCGGCATAAACGAGCAGTACTTC.

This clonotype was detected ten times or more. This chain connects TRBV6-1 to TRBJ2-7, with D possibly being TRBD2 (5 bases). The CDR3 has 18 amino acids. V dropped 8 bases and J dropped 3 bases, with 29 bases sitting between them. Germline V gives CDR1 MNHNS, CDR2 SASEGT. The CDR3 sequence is CASQLIARERVRNYEQYF. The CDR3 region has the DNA TGTGCCAGCCAGTTAATAGCTAGGGAGCGCGTACGAAACTACGAGCAGTACTTC.

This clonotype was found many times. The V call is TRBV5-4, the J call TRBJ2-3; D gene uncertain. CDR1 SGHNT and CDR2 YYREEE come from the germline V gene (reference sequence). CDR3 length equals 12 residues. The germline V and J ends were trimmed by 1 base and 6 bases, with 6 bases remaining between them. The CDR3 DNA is TGTGCCAGCAGCTTGAAGGGTGATACGCAGTATTTT. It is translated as CASSLKGDTQYF.

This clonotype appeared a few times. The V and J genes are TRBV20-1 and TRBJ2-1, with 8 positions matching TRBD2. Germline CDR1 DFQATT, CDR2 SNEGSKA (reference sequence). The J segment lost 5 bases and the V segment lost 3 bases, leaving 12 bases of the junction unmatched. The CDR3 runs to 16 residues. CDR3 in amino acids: CSASFPLAGHHNEQFF. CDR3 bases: TGCAGTGCTAGTTTCCCGCTAGCGGGCCATCACAATGAGCAGTTCTTC.

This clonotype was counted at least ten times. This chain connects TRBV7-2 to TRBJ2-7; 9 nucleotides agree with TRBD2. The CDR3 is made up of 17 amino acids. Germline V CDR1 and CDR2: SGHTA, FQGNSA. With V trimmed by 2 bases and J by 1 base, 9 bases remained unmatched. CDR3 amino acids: CASSLSSGGWRSYEQYF. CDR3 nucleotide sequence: TGTGCCAGCAGCTTAAGTAGCGGGGGATGGCGGTCCTACGAGCAGTACTTC.

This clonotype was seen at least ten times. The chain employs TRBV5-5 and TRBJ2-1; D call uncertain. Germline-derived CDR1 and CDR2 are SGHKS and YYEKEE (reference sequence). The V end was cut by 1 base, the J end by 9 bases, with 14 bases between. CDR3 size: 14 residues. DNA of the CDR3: TGTGCCAGCAGCTTGCGTAACAGCGTAGGTGAGCAGTTCTTC. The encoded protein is CASSLRNSVGEQFF.

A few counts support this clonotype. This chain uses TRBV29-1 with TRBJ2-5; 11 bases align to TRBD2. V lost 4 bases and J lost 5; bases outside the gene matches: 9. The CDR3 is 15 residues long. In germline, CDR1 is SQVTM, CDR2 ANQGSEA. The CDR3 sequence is CSVAFSGRAWETQYF. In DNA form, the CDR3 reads TGCAGCGTTGCCTTTAGCGGGAGGGCCTGGGAGACCCAGTACTTC. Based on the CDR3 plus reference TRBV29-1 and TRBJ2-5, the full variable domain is SAVISQKPSRDICQRGTSLTIQCQVDSQVTMMFWYRQQPGQSLTLIATANQGSEATYESGFVIDKFPISRPNLTFSTLTVSNMSPEDSSIYLCSVAFSGRAWETQYFGPGTRLLVL.

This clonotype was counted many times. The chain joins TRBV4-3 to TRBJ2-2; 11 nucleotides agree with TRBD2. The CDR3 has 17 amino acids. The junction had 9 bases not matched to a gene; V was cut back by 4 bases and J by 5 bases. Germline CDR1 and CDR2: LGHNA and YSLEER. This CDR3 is CASSLPGLAGETGELFF. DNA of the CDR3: TGCGCCAGCAGCCTTCCCGGACTAGCGGGCGAGACCGGGGAGCTGTTTTTT.

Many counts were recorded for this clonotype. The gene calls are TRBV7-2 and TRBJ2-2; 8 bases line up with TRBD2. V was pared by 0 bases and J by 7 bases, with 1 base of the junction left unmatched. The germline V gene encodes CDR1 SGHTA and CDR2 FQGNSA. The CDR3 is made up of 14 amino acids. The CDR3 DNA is TGTGCCAGCAGCTTAGCTCTAGCGGGCGGGGAGCTGTTTTTT. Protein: CASSLALAGGELFF.

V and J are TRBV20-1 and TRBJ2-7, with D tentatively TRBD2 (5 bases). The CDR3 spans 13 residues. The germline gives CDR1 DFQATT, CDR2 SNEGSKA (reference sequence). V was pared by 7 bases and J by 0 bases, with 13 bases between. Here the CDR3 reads CSVRRRRSYEQYF. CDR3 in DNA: TGCAGTGTACGGAGGCGGCGCTCCTACGAGCAGTACTTC.